Given below is one T cell receptor beta chain in context. Antigen specificity is unknown. Only in-frame clones appear in the TCRdb table, and some are missing; sequencing was by immunoSEQ multiplex PCR. The sample contains some 130,000 clones, about 87% of which appear only once. Germline lookup yields CDR1 MDHEN and CDR2 SYDVKM. There are 14 residues in the CDR3. Deletions cut 5 bases from V and 0 bases from J, with 8 bases between. These data come from a study of T cell responses to AZD1222 COVID-19 vaccine. Broader study findings: Following two doses of AZD1222, Spike-specific TCR breadth and depth rose.

This clonotype originated in an adult in good health. The specimen was peripheral blood, collected on day 0 of AZD1222 vaccination. The gene calls are TRBV28 and TRBJ1-3; D may be TRBD1 (6 bases). CDR3 amino acids: CASSQGSSGNTIYF. CDR3 DNA sequence: TGTGCCAGCAGTCAGGGGAGCTCTGGAAACACCATATATTTT.